What follows are 9 T cell receptor beta chains derived from one specimen sequenced in a study of T cells in tumors and immune-related adverse events. Generated by immunoSEQ multiplex PCR, the TCRdb table keeps only in-frame clones and is missing some. The data hold about 11,000 clones, with approximately 90% observed a single time. The input for sequencing was lymph node tissue, taken from a patient treated with anti-PD-1 therapy. These receptors came from a female donor with metastatic renal cell carcinoma.

J is TRBJ2-3 and V is TRBV6-1; D gene unclear. This CDR3 has 13 amino acids. V lost 1 base, J lost 6 bases, and 8 bases lay in between. Looked up from germline, CDR1 is MNHNS and CDR2 is SASEGT. The CDR3 region has the DNA TGTGCCAGCAGTGAAGGGTACATGGATACGCAGTATTTT. It codes for CASSEGYMDTQYF.

This chain uses TRBV11-2 with TRBJ2-5, with D maybe TRBD2 (5 bases). The V end lost 5 bases, the J end lost 2 bases, and 9 bases lay between the germline ends. The CDR3 consists of 13 residues. Germline V gene sequence: CDR1 SGHAT, CDR2 FQNNGV. The CDR3 DNA follows: TGTGCCAGCAGCCGGACTGGTCAAGAGACCCAGTACTTC. It translates to CASSRTGQETQYF.

The chain uses TRBV2 and TRBJ2-5, with D unclear. V was trimmed by 8 bases and J by 6 bases, leaving 10 bases between them. The CDR3 runs 11 residues. CDR1 is SNHLY, CDR2 FYNNEI, per germline. The CDR3 nucleotides read TGTGCCAGCGGCCCCGTTCAGACCCAGTACTTC. Protein: CASGPVQTQYF. Using reference TRBV2 and TRBJ2-5 for the parts outside the CDR3, the full variable domain is EPEVTQTPSHQVTQMGQEVILRCVPISNHLYFYWYRQILGQKVEFLVSFYNNEISEKSEIFDDQFSVERPDGSNFTLKIRSTKLEDSAMYFCASGPVQTQYFGPGTRLLVL.

The genes are TRBV15 and TRBJ1-5; no definite D call. V was cut by 0 bases and J by 0 bases, with 9 bases left in between. Germline V CDR1 and CDR2: LNHNV, YYDKDF (reference sequence). This CDR3 contains 16 residues. DNA of the CDR3: TGTGCCACCAGCAGAGATCGGGTCTATAGCAATCAGCCCCAGCATTTT. Translating gives CATSRDRVYSNQPQHF.

The rearrangement uses TRBV6-1 and TRBJ1-5; D not resolved. The length of the CDR3 is 13 residues. Per the germline V gene, CDR1 is MNHNS and CDR2 is SASEGT. Trimming removed 3 bases at V and 2 bases at J, with 5 bases between. CDR3 nucleotides: TGTGCCAGCAGTGACGCCCGCAATCAGCCCCAGCATTTT. This encodes CASSDARNQPQHF.

The rearrangement joins TRBV2 to TRBJ2-5, with D perhaps matching TRBD1 (5 bases). CDR3 length: 15 residues. V was trimmed by 5 bases and J by 4 bases, leaving 17 bases between them. Per the germline V gene, CDR1 is SNHLY and CDR2 is FYNNEI. This CDR3 reads CASSTAGMSIETQYF. The CDR3 nucleotides are TGTGCCAGCAGTACAGCAGGGATGAGTATAGAGACCCAGTACTTC.

This chain links TRBV28 with TRBJ2-5, with 7 nucleotides matching TRBD1. V shed 4 bases, J shed 0 bases, and the junction held 11 bases outside the gene matches. CDR1 is MDHEN, CDR2 SYDVKM, per germline. The CDR3 contains 17 residues. In DNA form, the CDR3 reads TGTGCCAGCAGTTCCCGAGGGGGCTTCTTCTACCAAGAGACCCAGTACTTC. Its protein is CASSSRGGFFYQETQYF.

The rearrangement uses TRBV7-2 and TRBJ1-2, with D possibly TRBD1 on 5 matching bases. Germline assignment: CDR1 SGHTA and CDR2 FQGNSA. This CDR3 is built from 16 residues. The germline V and J ends were trimmed by 1 base and 1 base, with 13 bases remaining between them. CDR3 coding DNA: TGTGCCAGCAGCTTAGAAAAGGACATACTTAACTATGGCTACACCTTC. Its protein is CASSLEKDILNYGYTF.

CDR3 loop: CASSLSWGNEQFF. CDR3 DNA sequence: TGTGCCAGCAGCTTGAGTTGGGGCAATGAGCAGTTCTTC. The J gene is TRBJ2-1, the V gene TRBV5-6; D gene ambiguous. V was clipped by 1 base and J by 6 bases, with 8 bases between them. This CDR3 region has 13 residues. Germline assignment: CDR1 SGHDT and CDR2 YYEEEE.